The T cell receptor (beta chain) under discussion was sequenced for a study of T cell repertoires in cytomegalovirus infection. This clonotype was counted between two and nine times. Its antigen is not identified. Each CDR3 protein gets one entry after TCRdb re-called the reads with MiXCR. Here the sample spans some 800,000 distinct CDR3 sequences, less than 35% being singletons. Study-wide points: Summed frequency of shared TCR beta families picked out CMV carriers who also had the relevant HLA.

V dropped 2 bases and J dropped 0 bases, with 12 bases sitting between them. Germline-derived CDR1 and CDR2 are MNHNS and SASEGT. The CDR3 length is 16 residues. The TCR comes from a human donor in good health (CMV status not recorded). Some clones in this sample may be carry-over from other donors' samples. V usage is TRBV6-1 and J usage is TRBJ2-3; D is possibly TRBD1 or TRBD2 (5 bases each). Sequencing was performed on cultured CD8+ T cells from PBMCs, taken from culture after CMV antigen stimulation. The CDR3 DNA follows: TGTGCCAGCAGTGAAACCGCTGGGGGAAGCACAGATACGCAGTATTTT. Protein sequence: CASSETAGGSTDTQYF.